This is a list of T cell receptor beta chains from one sample in a study of blood T cell repertoires in COVID-19. Profiled with immunoSEQ multiplex PCR; TCRdb holds only in-frame clones, not every one. The sample consists of about 130,000 clones, 86% of them appearing once. Sequencing used peripheral blood. The receptors were sampled from a human donor in a cohort sampled during active COVID-19. The CDR3 runs from the conserved cysteine through the conserved F or W.

V: TRBV6-8; J: TRBJ2-5; CDR3: CASLWSRIRTSGKAQYF
V: TRBV19; J: TRBJ1-3; CDR3: CASSIIRQGKRGNTIYF
V: TRBV30; J: TRBJ2-3; CDR3: CAWTLTSGRDTQYF
V: TRBV6-5; J: TRBJ2-5; CDR3: CASSVGTGEIETQYF
V: TRBV10-3; J: TRBJ2-2; CDR3: CAINPGLGPGGELFF
V: TRBV3-1/TRBV3-2; J: TRBJ1-1; CDR3: CASSQDWGRMNTEAFF
V: TRBV19; J: TRBJ2-1; CDR3: CASRDSGGGTYNEQFF
V: TRBV6-5; J: TRBJ1-5; CDR3: CASSYLENQPQHF
V: TRBV27; J: TRBJ1-6; CDR3: CASSLTTGAGNSPLHF
V: TRBV6-2/TRBV6-3; J: TRBJ2-2; CDR3: CASSYAPAIGETGELFF